This TCR beta chain was identified during a study of cytomegalovirus exposure and HLA in healthy donors. The PCR contained 60 Vbeta and 13 Jbeta primers. TCRdb keeps only in-frame clones here, not all; method: immunoSEQ multiplex PCR. The sample carries some 180,000 clones, roughly 72% recorded once. Regarding this clone: Its matching antigen is unknown.

Trimming left V 10 bases short and J 10 bases short, with 20 bases between. This CDR3 comprises 13 residues. The germline CDR1 and CDR2 sequences are MDHEN and SYDVKM. Study conclusions and caveats: In vitro assays verified that a few CMV-associated chains recognized CMV antigens specifically. Using the classifier, cytomegalovirus status was reportedly diagnosed with high specificity and sensitivity.

The origin of this receptor is a man under 40 in good health and CMV-seronegative. The sequenced material came from PBMCs. The rearrangement joins TRBV28 to TRBJ1-5, with a tentative D call TRBD1 (6 bases). The DNA for the CDR3 is TGTGCCACCAAGCGAGGGGGTCCGCATCCCCAGCATTTT. Protein sequence: CATKRGGPHPQHF.